This T cell receptor (beta chain) was sequenced during a study of cytomegalovirus exposure and HLA in healthy donors. General observations from the study: Earlier findings revealed that most TCR beta V segments proved productive either about 87% or about 30% of the time.

This CDR3 contains 15 residues. The V gene end was trimmed by 5 bases and the J gene end by 6 bases; junction bases not matched to a gene: 9. Germline loops: CDR1 MNHEY, CDR2 SVGAGI. The PCR had 60 Vbeta and 13 Jbeta primers. The assay was immunoSEQ multiplex PCR, and TCRdb's table has in-frame clones only and misses some. Of about 82,000 clones listed, over 75% are singletons. For this clone: Its antigen is unknown.

This sequence joins TRBV6-5 and TRBJ1-2; 10 bases agree with TRBD1. The sequence was obtained from a man aged 50 or older in good health and CMV-seronegative. Sequenced: PBMCs. Here the CDR3 reads CASSPTYGQGDGYTF. DNA for the CDR3: TGTGCCAGCAGTCCGACTTACGGACAGGGGGATGGCTACACCTTC.